This T cell receptor (beta chain) was identified during a study of CD8 T cells in Susac syndrome. This CDR3 is 14 amino acids long. Germline V gene data show CDR1 as LNHDA and CDR2 as SQIVND (reference sequence). The V gene lost 10 bases and the J gene lost 3 bases, with 19 bases spanning the gap. Roughly 0.45 to 1 ug RNA was reverse transcribed with random hexamers. TCRdb independently ran MiXCR on the immunoSEQ multiplex PCR reads; one entry per CDR3 protein. The table includes some 260,000 distinct CDR3 sequences, just over 90% detected once. Material: CD4+ T cells from PBMCs. The sequence came from a human donor with multiple sclerosis. This chain uses TRBV19 with TRBJ2-7; D might be TRBD2 (5 bases). CDR3 coding DNA: TGTGCCACCCGGGTGGGGAGCAACAACTACGAGCAGTACTTC. As protein: CATRVGSNNYEQYF. Full variable domain (remainder filled in from reference TRBV19 and TRBJ2-7): DGGITQSPKYLFRKEGQNVTLSCEQNLNHDAMYWYRQDPGQGLRLIYYSQIVNDFQKGDIAEGYSVSREKKESFPLTVTSAQKNPTAFYLCATRVGSNNYEQYFGPGTRLTVT.